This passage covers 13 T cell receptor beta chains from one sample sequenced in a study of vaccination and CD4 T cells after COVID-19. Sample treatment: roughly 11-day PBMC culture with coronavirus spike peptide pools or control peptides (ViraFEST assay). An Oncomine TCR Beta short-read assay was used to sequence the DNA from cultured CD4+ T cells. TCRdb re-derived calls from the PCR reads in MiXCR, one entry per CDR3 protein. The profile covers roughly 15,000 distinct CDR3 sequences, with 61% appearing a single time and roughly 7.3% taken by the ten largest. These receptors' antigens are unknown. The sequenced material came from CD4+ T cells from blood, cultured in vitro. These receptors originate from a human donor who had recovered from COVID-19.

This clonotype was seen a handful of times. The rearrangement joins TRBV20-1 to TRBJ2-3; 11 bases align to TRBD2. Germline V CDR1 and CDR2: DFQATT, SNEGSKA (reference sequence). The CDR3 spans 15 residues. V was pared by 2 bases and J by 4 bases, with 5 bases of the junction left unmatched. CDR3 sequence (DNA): TGCAGTGCTAGATTACCTAGCGGGAGGTCAGATACGCAGTATTTT. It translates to CSARLPSGRSDTQYF.

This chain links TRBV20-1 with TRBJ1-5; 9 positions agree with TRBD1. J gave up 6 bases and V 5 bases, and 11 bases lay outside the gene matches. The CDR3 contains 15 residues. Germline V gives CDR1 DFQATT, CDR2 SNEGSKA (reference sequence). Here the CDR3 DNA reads TGCAGTGCTCACTCCACGGGACAGGGAATTCAGCCCCAGCATTTT. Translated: CSAHSTGQGIQPQHF.

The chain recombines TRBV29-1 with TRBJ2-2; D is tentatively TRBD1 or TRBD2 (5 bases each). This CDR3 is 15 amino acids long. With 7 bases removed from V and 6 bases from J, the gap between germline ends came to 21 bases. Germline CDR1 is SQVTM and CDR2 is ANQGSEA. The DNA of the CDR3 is TGCAGCGCCAGGGCAGGGCGAGGGGACGCCGGGGAGCTGTTTTTT. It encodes CSARAGRGDAGELFF.

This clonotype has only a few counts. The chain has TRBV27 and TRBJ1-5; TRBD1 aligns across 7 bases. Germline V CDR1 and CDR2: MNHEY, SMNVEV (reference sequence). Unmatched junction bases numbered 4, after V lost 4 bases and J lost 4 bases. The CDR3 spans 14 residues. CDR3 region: CASSSAGGNQPQHF. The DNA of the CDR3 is TGTGCCAGCAGTTCTGCAGGGGGAAATCAGCCCCAGCATTTT.

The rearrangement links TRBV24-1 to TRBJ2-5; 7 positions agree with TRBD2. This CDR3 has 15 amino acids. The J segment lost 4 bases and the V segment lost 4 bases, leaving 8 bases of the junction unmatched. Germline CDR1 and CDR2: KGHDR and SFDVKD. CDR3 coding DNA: TGTGCCACCAGTGACTCAAGTGGGAGGGGAGAGACCCAGTACTTC. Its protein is CATSDSSGRGETQYF.

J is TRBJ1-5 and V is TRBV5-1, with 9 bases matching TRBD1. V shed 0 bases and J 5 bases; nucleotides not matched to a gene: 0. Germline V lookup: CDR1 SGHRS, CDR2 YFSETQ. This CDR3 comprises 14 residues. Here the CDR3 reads CASSLGQGDQPQHF. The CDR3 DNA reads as TGCGCCAGCAGCTTGGGACAGGGGGATCAGCCCCAGCATTTT.

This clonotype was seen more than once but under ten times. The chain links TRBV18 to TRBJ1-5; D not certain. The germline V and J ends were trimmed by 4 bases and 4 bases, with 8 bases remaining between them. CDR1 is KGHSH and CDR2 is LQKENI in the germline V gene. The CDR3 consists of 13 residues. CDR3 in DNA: TGTGCCAGCTCACAGGGCCGTAATCAGCCCCAGCATTTT. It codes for CASSQGRNQPQHF.

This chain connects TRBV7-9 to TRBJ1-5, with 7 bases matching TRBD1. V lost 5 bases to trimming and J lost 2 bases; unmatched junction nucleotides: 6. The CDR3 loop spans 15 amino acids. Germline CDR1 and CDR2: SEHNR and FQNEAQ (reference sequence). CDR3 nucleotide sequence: TGTGCCAGCAGCGGACGACAGGGTGGCAATCAGCCCCAGCATTTT. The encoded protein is CASSGRQGGNQPQHF.

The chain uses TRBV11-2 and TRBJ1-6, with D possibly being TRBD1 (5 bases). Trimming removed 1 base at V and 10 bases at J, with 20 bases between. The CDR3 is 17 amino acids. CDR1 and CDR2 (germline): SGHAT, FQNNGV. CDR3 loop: CASSLVTGGFQFSPLHF. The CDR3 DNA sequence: TGTGCCAGCAGCTTAGTGACTGGGGGTTTTCAATTCTCACCCCTCCACTTT.

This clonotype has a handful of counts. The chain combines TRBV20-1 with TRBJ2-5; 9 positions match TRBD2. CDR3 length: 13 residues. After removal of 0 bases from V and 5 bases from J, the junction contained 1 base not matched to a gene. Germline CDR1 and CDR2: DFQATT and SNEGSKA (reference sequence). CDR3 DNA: TGCAGTGCTAGAGATACTAGCGGGGAGACCCAGTACTTC. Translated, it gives CSARDTSGETQYF.

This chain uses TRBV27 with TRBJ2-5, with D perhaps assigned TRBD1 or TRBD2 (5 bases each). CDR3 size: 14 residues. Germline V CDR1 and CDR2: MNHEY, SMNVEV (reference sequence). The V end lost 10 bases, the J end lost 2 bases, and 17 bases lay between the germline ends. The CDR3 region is CATGRRTGQETQYF. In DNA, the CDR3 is TGTGCCACGGGACGTCGAACGGGACAAGAGACCCAGTACTTC.

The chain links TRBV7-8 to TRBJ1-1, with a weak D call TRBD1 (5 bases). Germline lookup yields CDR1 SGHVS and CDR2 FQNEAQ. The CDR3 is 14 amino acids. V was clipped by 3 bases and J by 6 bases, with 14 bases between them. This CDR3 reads CASSFRRVRAEAFF. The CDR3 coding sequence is TGTGCCAGCAGCTTCCGCAGGGTGAGGGCTGAAGCTTTCTTT.

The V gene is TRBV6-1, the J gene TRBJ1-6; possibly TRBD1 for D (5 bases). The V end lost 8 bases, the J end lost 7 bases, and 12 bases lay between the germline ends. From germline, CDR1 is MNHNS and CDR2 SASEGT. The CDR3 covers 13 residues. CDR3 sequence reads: CASARGGNSPLHF. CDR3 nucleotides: TGTGCCAGCGCCCGGGGCGGGAATTCACCCCTCCACTTT.